This T cell receptor (beta chain) was captured in a study of radiation and T cells in renal cell carcinoma. Findings and caveats of the study: Compared with controls, irradiated tumors showed greater TCR clonality.

Noted treatment: 15 Gy SBRT to primary tumor, nephrectomy 4 weeks later. Libraries were prepared by immunoSEQ multiplex PCR; TCRdb keeps only in-frame clonotypes and omits some of them. This table holds about 16,000 clones, 50% found once. There are 15 residues in the CDR3. Germline loops: CDR1 SNHLY, CDR2 FYNNEI. Germline trimming cut 6 bases from V and 2 bases from J; bases unmatched to any gene: 7. This clone was counted a few times. The target antigen is unknown. This sample comprised tumor tissue, obtained from a patient whose treatment included radiotherapy and nephrectomy. This receptor was identified in a woman aged 55-70 years with renal cell carcinoma. The chain links TRBV2 to TRBJ2-7; 10 bases are a match to TRBD2. Here the CDR3 DNA reads TGTGCCAGCAGGGAACTAGCGGGGCTACCCTACGAGCAGTACTTC. This sequence encodes CASRELAGLPYEQYF.